This TCR beta chain is drawn from a study of blood T cell repertoires in COVID-19. Study overall: The samples span acute and convalescent COVID-19 from the United States, Italy and Spain. Sample material is recorded as cDNA or gDNA derived from T cells, B-cell-depleted T cells, or PBMCs.

Original analysis: Amplification with reference gene primers provided the estimates of nucleated cell counts. Here immunoSEQ multiplex PCR was the method, and the copy in TCRdb shows in-frame clones only, minus some. Clone size and V and J calls were adopted from that table, with D and trimming inferred from the DNA. This table holds 450,000 to 500,000 clones, 70% to 90% found once. The V segment lost 6 bases and the J segment 5 bases; nucleotides outside the gene matches: 5. CDR3 length: 13 amino acids. This clonotype originated in a human donor in a cohort sampled during active COVID-19. This sequence joins TRBV12-3 or TRBV12-4 and TRBJ2-3; 7 bases match TRBD1. Sequencing was performed on peripheral blood. CDR3 DNA sequence: TGTGCCAGCAGCCAAACAGGGGTAGATACGCAGTATTTT. It specifies CASSQTGVDTQYF.